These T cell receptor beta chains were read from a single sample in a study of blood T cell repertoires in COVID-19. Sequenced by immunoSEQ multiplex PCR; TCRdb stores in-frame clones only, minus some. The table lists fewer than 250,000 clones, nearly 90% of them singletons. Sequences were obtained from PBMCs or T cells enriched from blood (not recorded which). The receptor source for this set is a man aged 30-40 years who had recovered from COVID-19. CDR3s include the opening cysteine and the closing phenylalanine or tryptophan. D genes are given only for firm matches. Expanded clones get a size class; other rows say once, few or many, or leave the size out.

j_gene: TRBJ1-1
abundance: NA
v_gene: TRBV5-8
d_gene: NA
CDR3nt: TGTGCCAGCAGCCTGGGACACCAGGGGACTGAAGCTTTCTTT
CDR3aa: CASSLGHQGTEAFF

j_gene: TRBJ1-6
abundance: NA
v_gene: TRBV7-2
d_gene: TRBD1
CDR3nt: TGTGCCAGCAGCCCCAGGACAGGCCTCTCAGTCGTTCCCCTCCACTTT
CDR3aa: CASSPRTGLSVVPLHF

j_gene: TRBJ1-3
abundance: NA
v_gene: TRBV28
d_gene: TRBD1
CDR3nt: TGTGCCAGCAGTCCCGGACAGGTTGGGAACACCATATATTTT
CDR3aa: CASSPGQVGNTIYF

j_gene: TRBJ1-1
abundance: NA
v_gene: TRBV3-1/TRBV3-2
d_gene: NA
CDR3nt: TGTGCCAGCAGCCAAGAATCGTTATTTGTTCGGACTGAAGCTTTCTTT
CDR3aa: CASSQESLFVRTEAFF

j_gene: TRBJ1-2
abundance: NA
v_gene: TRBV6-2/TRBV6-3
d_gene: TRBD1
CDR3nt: TGTGCCAGCAGCCACACCGGGACAGGGGCGTGGGGCTACACCTTC
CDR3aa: CASSHTGTGAWGYTF

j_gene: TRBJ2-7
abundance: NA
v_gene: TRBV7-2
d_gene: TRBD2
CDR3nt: TGTGCCAGCAGCCATGGGACTACGCGAGTCTACGAGCAGTACTTC
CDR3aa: CASSHGTTRVYEQYF

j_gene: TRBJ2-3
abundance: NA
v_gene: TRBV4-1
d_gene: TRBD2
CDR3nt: TGCGCCGGTGGGGGGGTAACTAGCACAGATACGCAGTATTTT
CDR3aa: CAGGGVTSTDTQYF

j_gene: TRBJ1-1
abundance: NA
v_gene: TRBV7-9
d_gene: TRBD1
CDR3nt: TGTGCCAGCAGCTTAGGCTGGGCAGGGGGCGATGTCACTGAAGCTTTCTTT
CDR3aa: CASSLGWAGGDVTEAFF

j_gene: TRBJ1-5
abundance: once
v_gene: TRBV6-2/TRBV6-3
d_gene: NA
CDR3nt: TGTGCCAGCAGTTACAGCAGCAATCAGCCCCAGCATTTT
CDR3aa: CASSYSSNQPQHF

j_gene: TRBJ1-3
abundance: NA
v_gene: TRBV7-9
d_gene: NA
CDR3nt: TGTGCCAGCAGCCTAGAACAGGTTCTCTCTGGAAACACCATATATTTT
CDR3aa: CASSLEQVLSGNTIYF

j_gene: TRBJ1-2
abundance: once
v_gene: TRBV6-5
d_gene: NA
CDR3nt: TGTGCCACCAGGGACACGCTCCTTTATGGCTACACCTTC
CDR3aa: CATRDTLLYGYTF

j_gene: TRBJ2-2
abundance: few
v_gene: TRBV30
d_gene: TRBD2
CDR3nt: TGTGCCTGGAGTGTCGGTCTAGCGGGCCCCGGGGAGCTGTTTTTT
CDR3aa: CAWSVGLAGPGELFF

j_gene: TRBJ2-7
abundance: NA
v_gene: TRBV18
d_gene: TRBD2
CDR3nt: TGTGCCAGCCCAACCGGGACTAGCATCCTCTCCTACGAGCAGTACTTC
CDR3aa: CASPTGTSILSYEQYF

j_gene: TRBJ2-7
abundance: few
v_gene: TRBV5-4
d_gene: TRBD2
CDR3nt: TGTGCCAGCAGCTCTAGCGGGAGCTCCTACGAGCAGTACTTC
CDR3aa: CASSSSGSSYEQYF

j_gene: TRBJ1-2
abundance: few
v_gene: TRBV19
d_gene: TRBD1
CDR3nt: TGTGCCAGTAGTAAATACAGGGGGCGCGATGGCTACACCTTC
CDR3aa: CASSKYRGRDGYTF

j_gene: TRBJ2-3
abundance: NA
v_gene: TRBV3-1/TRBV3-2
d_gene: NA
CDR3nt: TGTGCCAGCAGCCATCCGTCGCGGGGGCGAACAGATACGCAGTATTTT
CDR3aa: CASSHPSRGRTDTQYF

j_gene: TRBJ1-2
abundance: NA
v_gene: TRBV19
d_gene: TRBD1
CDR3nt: TGTGCCAGTAACCCAGGACAGGGGAACTATGGCTACACCTTC
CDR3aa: CASNPGQGNYGYTF

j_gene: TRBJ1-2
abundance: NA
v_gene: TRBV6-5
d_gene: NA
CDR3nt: TGTGCCAGCAGTTACGGAGGGACGGCGGGAGGCTACACCTTC
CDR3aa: CASSYGGTAGGYTF

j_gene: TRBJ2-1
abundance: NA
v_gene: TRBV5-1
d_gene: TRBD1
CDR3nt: TGCGCCAGCAGCTTGGCGGGACAGGGTACCTACAATGAGCAGTTCTTC
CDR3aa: CASSLAGQGTYNEQFF

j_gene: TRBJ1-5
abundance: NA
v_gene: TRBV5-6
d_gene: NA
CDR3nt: TGTGCCAGCAGCTTGAGGCGAGCGAATCAGCCCCAGCATTTT
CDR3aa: CASSLRRANQPQHF

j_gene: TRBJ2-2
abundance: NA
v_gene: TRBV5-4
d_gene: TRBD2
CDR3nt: TGTGCCAGCAGCTTGTTTAGGGGCGGGAGTGCGGTCGGGGAGCTGTTTTTT
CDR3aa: CASSLFRGGSAVGELFF

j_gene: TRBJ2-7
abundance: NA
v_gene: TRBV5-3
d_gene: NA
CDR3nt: TGTGCCAGAAGCTGGGGCGGGACCTACGAGCAGTACTTC
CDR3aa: CARSWGGTYEQYF

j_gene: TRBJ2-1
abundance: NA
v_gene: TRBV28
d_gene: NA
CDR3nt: TGTGCCAGCAGAAGACAGGACCTCAATGAGCAGTTCTTC
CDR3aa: CASRRQDLNEQFF

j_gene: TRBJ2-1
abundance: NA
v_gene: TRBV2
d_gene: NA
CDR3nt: TGTGCCAGCAGTGGTCAGGGTTACAATGAGCAGTTCTTC
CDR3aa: CASSGQGYNEQFF

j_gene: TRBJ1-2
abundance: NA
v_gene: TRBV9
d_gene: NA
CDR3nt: TGTGCCAGCAGCGTACAGGGGACCCGGGACTATGGCTACACCTTC
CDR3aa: CASSVQGTRDYGYTF

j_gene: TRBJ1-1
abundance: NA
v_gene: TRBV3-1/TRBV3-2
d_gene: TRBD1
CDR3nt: TGTGCCAGCGCGCTGCAGGGGGCTATAGCTGAAGCTTTCTTT
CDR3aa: CASALQGAIAEAFF

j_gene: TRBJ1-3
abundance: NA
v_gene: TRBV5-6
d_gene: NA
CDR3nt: TGTGCCAGCAGCCCGCGGGCTGGGGCTGGAAACACCATATATTTT
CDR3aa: CASSPRAGAGNTIYF

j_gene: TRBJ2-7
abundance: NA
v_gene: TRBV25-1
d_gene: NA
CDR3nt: TGTGCCAGCAGTGAATGGGGAGCGGATGCCTACGAGCAGTACTTC
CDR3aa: CASSEWGADAYEQYF

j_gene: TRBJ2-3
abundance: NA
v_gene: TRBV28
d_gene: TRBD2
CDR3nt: TGTGCCAGCAGACCGACTAGCGGGAGATTTATAGGGTCGGATACGCAGTATTTT
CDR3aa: CASRPTSGRFIGSDTQYF

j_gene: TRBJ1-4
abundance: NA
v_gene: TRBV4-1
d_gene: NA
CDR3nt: NA
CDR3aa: CASSQLFFEKLFF

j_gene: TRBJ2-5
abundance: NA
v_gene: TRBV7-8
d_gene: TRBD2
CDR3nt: TGTGCCAGCAGCTGGGGACTAGCGGGCCAAGAGACCCAGTACTTC
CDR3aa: CASSWGLAGQETQYF

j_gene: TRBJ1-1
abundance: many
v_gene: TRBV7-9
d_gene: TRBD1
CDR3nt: TGTGCCAGCAGACCTTCCGGAGGGACAGGGAGTGGGGCTTTCTTT
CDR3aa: CASRPSGGTGSGAFF

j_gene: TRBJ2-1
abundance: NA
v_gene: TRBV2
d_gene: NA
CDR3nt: TGTGCCAGCAGTGAAGACTTAGCGTACAATGAGCAGTTCTTC
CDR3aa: CASSEDLAYNEQFF

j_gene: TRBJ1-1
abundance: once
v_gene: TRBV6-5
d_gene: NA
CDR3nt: TGTGCCAGCAGTTACATAGGGCCGGGGACTGAAGCTTTCTTT
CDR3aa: CASSYIGPGTEAFF